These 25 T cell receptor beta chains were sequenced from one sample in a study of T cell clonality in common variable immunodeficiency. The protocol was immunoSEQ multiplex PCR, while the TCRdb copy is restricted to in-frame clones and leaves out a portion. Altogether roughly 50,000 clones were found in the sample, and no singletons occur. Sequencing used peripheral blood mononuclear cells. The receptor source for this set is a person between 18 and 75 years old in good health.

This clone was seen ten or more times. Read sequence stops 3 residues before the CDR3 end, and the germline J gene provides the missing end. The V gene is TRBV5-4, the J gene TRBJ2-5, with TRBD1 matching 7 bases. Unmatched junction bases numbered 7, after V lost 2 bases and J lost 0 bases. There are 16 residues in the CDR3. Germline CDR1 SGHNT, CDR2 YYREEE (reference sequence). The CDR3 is CASSLGRGQNQETQYF. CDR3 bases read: TGTGCCAGCAGCTTAGGAAGGGGACAGAACCAAGAGACC.

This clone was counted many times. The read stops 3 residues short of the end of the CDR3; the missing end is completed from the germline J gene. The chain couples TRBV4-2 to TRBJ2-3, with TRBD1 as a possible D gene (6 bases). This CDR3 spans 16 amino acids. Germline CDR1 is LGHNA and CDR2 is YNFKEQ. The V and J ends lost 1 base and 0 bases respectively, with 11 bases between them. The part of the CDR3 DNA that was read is TGTGCCAGCAGCCAAGTTAAGACAGGAAGCACAGATACG. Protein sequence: CASSQVKTGSTDT. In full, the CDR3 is CASSQVKTGSTDTQYF.

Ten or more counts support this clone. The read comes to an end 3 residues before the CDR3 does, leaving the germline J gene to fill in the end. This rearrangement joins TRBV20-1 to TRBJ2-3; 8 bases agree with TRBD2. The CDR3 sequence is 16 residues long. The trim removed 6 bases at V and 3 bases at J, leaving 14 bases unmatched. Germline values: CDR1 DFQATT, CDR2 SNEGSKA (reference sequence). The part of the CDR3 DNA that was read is TGCAGTGCGCCCCCGGGGACTAGTCCCTCGACAGATACG. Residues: CSAPPGTSPSTDT. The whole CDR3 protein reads CSAPPGTSPSTDTQYF.

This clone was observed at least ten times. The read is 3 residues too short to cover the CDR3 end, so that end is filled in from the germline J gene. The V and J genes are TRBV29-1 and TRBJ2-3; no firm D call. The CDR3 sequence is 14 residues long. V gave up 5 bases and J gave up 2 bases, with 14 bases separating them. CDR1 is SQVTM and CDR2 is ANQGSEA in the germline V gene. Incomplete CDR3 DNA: TGCAGCGTTTTGTGGAGAAGACACACAGATACG. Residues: CSVLWRRHTDT. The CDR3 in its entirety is CSVLWRRHTDTQYF.

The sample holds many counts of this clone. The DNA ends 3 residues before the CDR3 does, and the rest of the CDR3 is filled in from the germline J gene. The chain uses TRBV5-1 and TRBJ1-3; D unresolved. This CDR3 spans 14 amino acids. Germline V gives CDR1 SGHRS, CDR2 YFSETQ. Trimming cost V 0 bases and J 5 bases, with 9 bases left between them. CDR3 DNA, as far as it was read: TGCGCCAGCAGCTTGGCAGGTCAGCGAAACACC. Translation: CASSLAGQRNT. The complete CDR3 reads CASSLAGQRNTIYF.

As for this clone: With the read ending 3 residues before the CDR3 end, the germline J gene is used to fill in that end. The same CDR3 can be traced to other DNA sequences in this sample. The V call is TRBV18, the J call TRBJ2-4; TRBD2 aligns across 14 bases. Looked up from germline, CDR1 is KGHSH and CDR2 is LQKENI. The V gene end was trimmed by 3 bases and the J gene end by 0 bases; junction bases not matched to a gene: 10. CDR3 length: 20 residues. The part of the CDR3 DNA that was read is TGTGCCAGCTCACCCCTCACGGGACTAGCGGGAGTGGTAGCCAAAAACATT. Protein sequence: CASSPLTGLAGVVAKNI. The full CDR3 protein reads CASSPLTGLAGVVAKNIQYF. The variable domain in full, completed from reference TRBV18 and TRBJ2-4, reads NAGVMQNPRHLVRRRGQEARLRCSPMKGHSHVYWYRQLPEEGLKFMVYLQKENIIDESGMPKERFSAEFPKEGPSILRIQQVVRGDSAAYFCASSPLTGLAGVVAKNIQYFGAGTRLSVL.

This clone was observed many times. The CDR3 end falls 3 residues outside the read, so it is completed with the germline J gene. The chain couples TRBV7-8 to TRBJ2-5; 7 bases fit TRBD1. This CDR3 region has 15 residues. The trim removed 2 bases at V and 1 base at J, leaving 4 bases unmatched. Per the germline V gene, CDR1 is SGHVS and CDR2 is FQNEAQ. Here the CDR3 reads CASSLWTGPQETQYF. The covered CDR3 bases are TGTGCCAGCAGCTTATGGACAGGACCCCAAGAGACC.

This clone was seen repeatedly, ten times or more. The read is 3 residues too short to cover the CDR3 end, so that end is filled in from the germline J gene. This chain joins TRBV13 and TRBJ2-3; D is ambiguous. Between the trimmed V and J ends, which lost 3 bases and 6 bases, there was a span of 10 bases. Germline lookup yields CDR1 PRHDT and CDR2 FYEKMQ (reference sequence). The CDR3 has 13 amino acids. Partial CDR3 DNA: TGTGCCAGCAGCTTTCTCTCTCCCGATACG. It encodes CASSFLSPDT. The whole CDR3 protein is CASSFLSPDTQYF.

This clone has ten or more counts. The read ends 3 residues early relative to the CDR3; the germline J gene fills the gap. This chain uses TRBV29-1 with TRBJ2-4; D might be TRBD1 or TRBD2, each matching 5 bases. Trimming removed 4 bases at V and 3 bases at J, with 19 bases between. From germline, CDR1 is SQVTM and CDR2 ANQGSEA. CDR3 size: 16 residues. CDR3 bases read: TGCAGCGTTGTGACGCAGGGTGATGAGGGCAAAAACATT. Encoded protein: CSVVTQGDEGKNI. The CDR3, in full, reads CSVVTQGDEGKNIQYF.

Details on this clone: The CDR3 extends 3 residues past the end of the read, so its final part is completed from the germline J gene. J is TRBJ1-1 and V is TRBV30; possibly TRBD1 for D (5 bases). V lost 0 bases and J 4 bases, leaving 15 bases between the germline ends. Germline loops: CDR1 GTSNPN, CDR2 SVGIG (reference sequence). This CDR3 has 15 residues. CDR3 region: CAWSVRGAGGTEAFF. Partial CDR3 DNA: TGTGCCTGGAGTGTACGAGGCGCGGGGGGCACTGAA.

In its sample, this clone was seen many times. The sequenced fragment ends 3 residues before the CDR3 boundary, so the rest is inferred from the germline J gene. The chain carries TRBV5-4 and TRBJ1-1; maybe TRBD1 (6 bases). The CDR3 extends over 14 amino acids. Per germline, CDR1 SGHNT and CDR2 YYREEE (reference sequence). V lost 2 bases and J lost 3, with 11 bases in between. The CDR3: CASSFRGGDTEAFF. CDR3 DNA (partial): TGTGCCAGCAGCTTTCGAGGGGGAGACACTGAA.

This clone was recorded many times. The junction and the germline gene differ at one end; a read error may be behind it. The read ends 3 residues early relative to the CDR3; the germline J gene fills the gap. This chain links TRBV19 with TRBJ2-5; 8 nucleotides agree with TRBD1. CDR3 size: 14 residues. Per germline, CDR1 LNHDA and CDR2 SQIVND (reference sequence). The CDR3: CANSITGGQETQYF. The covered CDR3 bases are TGTGCCAATAGTATAACAGGGGGGCAAGAGACC.

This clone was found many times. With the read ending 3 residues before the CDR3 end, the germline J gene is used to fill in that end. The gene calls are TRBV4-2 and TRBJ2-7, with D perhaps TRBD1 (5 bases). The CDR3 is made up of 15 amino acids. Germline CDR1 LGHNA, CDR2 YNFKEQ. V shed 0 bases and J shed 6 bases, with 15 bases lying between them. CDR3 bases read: TGTGCCAGCAGCCAAGATTGGCAGGGAAAGGGCGAG. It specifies CASSQDWQGKGE. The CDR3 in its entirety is CASSQDWQGKGEQYF.

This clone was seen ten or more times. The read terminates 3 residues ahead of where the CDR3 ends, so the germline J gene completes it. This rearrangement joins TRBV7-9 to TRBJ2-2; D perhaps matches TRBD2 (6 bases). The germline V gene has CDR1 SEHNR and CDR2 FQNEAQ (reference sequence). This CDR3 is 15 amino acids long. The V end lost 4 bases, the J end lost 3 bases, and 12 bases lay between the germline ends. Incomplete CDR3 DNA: TGTGCCAGCAGCTCCCGGGACTCCTACACCGGGGAG. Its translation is CASSSRDSYTGE. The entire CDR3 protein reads CASSSRDSYTGELFF.

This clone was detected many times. The CDR3 sequence: CASRSLAGGTGDTQYF. Partial CDR3 DNA: TGTGCCAGCAGATCATTAGCGGGAGGAACGGGGGATACG. V usage is TRBV6-2 or TRBV6-3 and J usage is TRBJ2-3; 10 nucleotides line up with TRBD2. The read halts 3 residues ahead of the CDR3 end, with the missing end drawn from the germline J gene. The trim removed 6 bases at V and 6 bases at J, leaving 12 bases unmatched. The CDR3 is 16 amino acids. Germline CDR1 and CDR2: MNHEY and SVGEGT.

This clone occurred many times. The sequenced part of the CDR3 DNA is TGTGCCAGCGCTCGGGGACAGGATAATTCACCC. Protein: CASARGQDNSP. In full, the CDR3 reads CASARGQDNSPLHF. The V and J genes are TRBV7-8 and TRBJ1-6; 8 bases match TRBD1. The CDR3 end lies 3 residues beyond the end of the read and is filled in from the germline J gene. The CDR3 is 14 amino acids. Germline lookup yields CDR1 SGHVS and CDR2 FQNEAQ. With 8 bases clipped from V and 5 bases from J, the junction kept 5 bases outside the gene matches.

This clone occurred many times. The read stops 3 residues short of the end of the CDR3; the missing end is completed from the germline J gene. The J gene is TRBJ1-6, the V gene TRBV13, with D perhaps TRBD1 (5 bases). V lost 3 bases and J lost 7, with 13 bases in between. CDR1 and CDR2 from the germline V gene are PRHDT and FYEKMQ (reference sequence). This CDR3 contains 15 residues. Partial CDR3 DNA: TGTGCCAGCAGCTTGGGGGGACGGAGAAATTCACCC. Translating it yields CASSLGGRRNSP. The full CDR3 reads CASSLGGRRNSPLHF. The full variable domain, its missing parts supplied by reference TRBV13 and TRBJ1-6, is AAGVIQSPRHLIKEKRETATLKCYPIPRHDTVYWYQQGPGQDPQFLISFYEKMQSDKGSIPDRFSAQQFSDYHSELNMSSLELGDSALYFCASSLGGRRNSPLHFGNGTRLTVT.

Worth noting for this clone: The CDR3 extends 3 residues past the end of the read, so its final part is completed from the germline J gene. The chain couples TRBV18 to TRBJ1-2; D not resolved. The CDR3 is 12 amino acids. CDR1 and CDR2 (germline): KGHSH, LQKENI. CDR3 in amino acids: CASSPRSYDYTF. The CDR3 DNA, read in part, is TGTGCCAGCTCACCAAGATCCTACGAC.

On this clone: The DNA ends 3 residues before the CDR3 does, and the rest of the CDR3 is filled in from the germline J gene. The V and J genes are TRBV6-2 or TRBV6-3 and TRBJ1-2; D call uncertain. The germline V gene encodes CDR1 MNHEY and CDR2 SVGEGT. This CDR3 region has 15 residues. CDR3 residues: CASTPSGMGLGDYTF. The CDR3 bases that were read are TGTGCCAGCACCCCCAGCGGAATGGGGTTGGGTGAC.

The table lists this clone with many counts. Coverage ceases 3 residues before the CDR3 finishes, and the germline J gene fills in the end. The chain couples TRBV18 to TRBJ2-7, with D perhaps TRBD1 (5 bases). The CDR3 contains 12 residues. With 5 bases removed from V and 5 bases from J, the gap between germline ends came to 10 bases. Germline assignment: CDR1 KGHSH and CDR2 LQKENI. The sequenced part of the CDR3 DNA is TGTGCCAGCTCAGCTGACAGCCACGAG. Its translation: CASSADSHE. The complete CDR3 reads CASSADSHEQYF.

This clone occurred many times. CDR3 DNA (partial): TGCAGTGCGTCTACAGGGGTAGGGGCAGGGGCCAACGTC. This gives the protein CSASTGVGAGANV. The whole CDR3 sequence reads CSASTGVGAGANVLTF. The V and J genes are TRBV20-1 and TRBJ2-6; 7 nucleotides align to TRBD1. The CDR3 end falls 3 residues outside the read, so it is completed with the germline J gene. V lost 6 bases, J lost 4 bases, and 12 bases stayed unmatched. The CDR3 sequence is 16 residues long. From germline, CDR1 is DFQATT and CDR2 SNEGSKA (reference sequence).

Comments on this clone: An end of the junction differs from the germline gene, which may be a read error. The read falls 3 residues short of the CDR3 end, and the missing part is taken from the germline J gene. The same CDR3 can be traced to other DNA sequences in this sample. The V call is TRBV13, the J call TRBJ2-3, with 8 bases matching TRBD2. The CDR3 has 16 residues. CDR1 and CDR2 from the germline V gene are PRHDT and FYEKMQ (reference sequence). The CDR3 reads CASSTLAGYSTDTQYF. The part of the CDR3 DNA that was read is TGCGCCAGCAGCACATTAGCGGGATATAGCACAGATACG.

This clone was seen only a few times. CDR3 region: CASSFSGSGVNEQFF. The covered CDR3 bases are TGTGCCAGCAGCTTTAGCGGGAGTGGGGTCAATGAG. The V and J genes are TRBV7-8 and TRBJ2-1; 9 positions agree with TRBD2. The sequence runs out 3 residues before the end of the CDR3; the remainder is reconstructed from the germline J gene. After removal of 3 bases from V and 6 bases from J, the junction contained 6 bases not matched to a gene. The germline V gene encodes CDR1 SGHVS and CDR2 FQNEAQ. The CDR3 length is 15 residues.

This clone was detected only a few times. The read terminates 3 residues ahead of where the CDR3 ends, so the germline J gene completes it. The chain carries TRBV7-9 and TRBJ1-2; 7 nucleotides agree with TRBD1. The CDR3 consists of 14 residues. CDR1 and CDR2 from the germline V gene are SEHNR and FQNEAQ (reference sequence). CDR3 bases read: TGTGCCAGCAGCGCGGACAGGCCAACAGATACC. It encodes CASSADRPTDT. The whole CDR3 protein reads CASSADRPTDTYTF.

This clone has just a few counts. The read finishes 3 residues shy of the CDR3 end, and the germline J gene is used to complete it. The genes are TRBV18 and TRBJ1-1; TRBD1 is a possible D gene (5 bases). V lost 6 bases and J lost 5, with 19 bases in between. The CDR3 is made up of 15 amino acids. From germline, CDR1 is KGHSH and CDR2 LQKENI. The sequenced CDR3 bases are TGTGCCAGCTCCCTCCGGGTCGGGGGAGGTACTGAA. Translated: CASSLRVGGGTE. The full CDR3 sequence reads CASSLRVGGGTEAFF. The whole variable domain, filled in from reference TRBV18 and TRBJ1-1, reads NAGVMQNPRHLVRRRGQEARLRCSPMKGHSHVYWYRQLPEEGLKFMVYLQKENIIDESGMPKERFSAEFPKEGPSILRIQQVVRGDSAAYFCASSLRVGGGTEAFFGQGTRLTVV.